This T cell receptor beta chain was documented in a study of a mutant IDH1 vaccine in newly diagnosed glioma. At the level of the study: Administration of eight vaccinations to patients took place in weeks 1, 3, 5, 7, 11, 15, 19, 23. Previous care, which was radiotherapy, temozolomide, or both, most often involved both. Vaccination followed radiotherapy alone by 4-6 weeks, or accompanied temozolomide cycles. Notes on the study in general: There were vaccine-induced immune responses in roughly 92% of the patients.

Turning to this clone: Antigen unknown.

Time point specified: week 5, during vaccination. The study gave 300 ug of mutant IDH1 20-mer peptide per vaccine dose, with topical imiquimod. Here immunoSEQ multiplex PCR was the method, and the copy in TCRdb shows in-frame clones only, minus some. This sample has over 50,000 clones, with about 87% found just once. The TCR comes from a woman aged 40 to 50 with glioma. The source material was PBMCs, sampled from a glioma patient whose treatment included an IDH1 peptide vaccine.

The CDR3 spells CASRETGGSPLHF. The CDR3 region has the DNA TGTGCCAGCAGAGAAACAGGGGGCTCACCCCTCCACTTT. The rearrangement joins TRBV2 to TRBJ1-6; 9 bases line up with TRBD1. CDR3 length: 13 amino acids. From germline, CDR1 is SNHLY and CDR2 FYNNEI. V dropped 6 bases and J dropped 10; count of bases not matched to a gene: 4. The full variable domain, with the rest looked up from reference TRBV2 and TRBJ1-6, is EPEVTQTPSHQVTQMGQEVILRCVPISNHLYFYWYRQILGQKVEFLVSFYNNEISEKSEIFDDQFSVERPDGSNFTLKIRSTKLEDSAMYFCASRETGGSPLHFGNGTRLTVT.